These 18 T cell receptor beta chains originate from one sample sequenced in a study of cytomegalovirus exposure and HLA in healthy donors. The primer mix had 60 Vbeta and 13 Jbeta primers. Only in-frame clones appear in the TCRdb table, and some are missing; sequencing was by immunoSEQ multiplex PCR. This sample contains approximately 180,000 clones. The sequencing sample was made of PBMCs. The receptors shown here come from a man aged 25 to 40 in good health and CMV-seronegative.

The rearrangement joins TRBV10-3 to TRBJ1-5; D not certain. Germline V gene lookup returns CDR1 ENHRY and CDR2 SYGVKD. V gave up 3 bases and J gave up 4 bases, with 4 bases separating them. CDR3 size: 12 residues. CDR3 protein: CAISDSNQPQHF. CDR3 nucleotide sequence: TGTGCCATCAGTGACAGTAATCAGCCCCAGCATTTT.

The chain uses TRBV9 and TRBJ2-1, with 10 bases that match TRBD2. CDR1 is SGDLS and CDR2 is YYNGEE in the germline V gene. Germline trimming cut 4 bases from V and 2 bases from J; bases unmatched to any gene: 9. The CDR3 sequence is 17 residues long. CDR3 nucleotide sequence: TGTGCCAGCAGCCCGACTAGCGGGTGGGGCCCCTACAATGAGCAGTTCTTC. Encoded protein: CASSPTSGWGPYNEQFF.

V and J are TRBV29-1 and TRBJ2-2, with 13 positions matching TRBD2. The CDR3 runs 15 residues. With 8 bases clipped from V and 3 bases from J, the junction kept 6 bases outside the gene matches. The germline V gene has CDR1 SQVTM and CDR2 ANQGSEA. The CDR3 DNA reads as TGCAGCATTAGTGGACTAGCGGGAGACACCGGGGAGCTGTTTTTT. It codes for CSISGLAGDTGELFF.

V gene TRBV28 combines with J gene TRBJ2-1; 8 bases map to TRBD2. The CDR3 covers 16 residues. Per germline, CDR1 MDHEN and CDR2 SYDVKM. The J segment lost 9 bases and the V segment lost 5 bases, leaving 15 bases of the junction unmatched. CDR3 coding DNA: TGTGCCAGCAGTCACTCGGATCGAGCGGGAGTCGGTGAGCAGTTCTTC. Translation: CASSHSDRAGVGEQFF.

The chain combines TRBV9 with TRBJ2-7; TRBD1 agrees at 12 bases. Germline V gene data show CDR1 as SGDLS and CDR2 as YYNGEE. The CDR3 consists of 16 residues. Trimming took 4 bases from V and 5 from J; bases not matched to a gene: 10. In nucleotides, the CDR3 is TGTGCCAGCAGCCTCTTCACGGGACAGGGGGCGAACGAGCAGTACTTC. Translating it yields CASSLFTGQGANEQYF.

The chain joins TRBV28 to TRBJ2-7, with 9 bases matching TRBD2. Unmatched junction bases numbered 12, after V lost 3 bases and J lost 6 bases. The CDR3 loop spans 16 amino acids. The germline CDR1 and CDR2 sequences are MDHEN and SYDVKM. The CDR3 region has the DNA TGTGCCAGCAGTTTTGTGGCTCTAGCGGGATTTGTCGAGCAGTACTTC. As protein: CASSFVALAGFVEQYF.

The chain is built from TRBV11-3 and TRBJ2-2, with D perhaps TRBD2 (6 bases). Germline V gene data show CDR1 as SGHNT and CDR2 as YENEEA. V dropped 5 bases and J dropped 6 bases, with 16 bases sitting between them. The length of the CDR3 is 15 residues. This CDR3 reads CASSITSLHAGELFF. The CDR3 DNA reads TGTGCCAGCAGCATAACTAGCCTTCACGCCGGGGAGCTGTTTTTT.

J is TRBJ1-1 and V is TRBV11-2, with 8 bases identical to TRBD1. V lost 5 bases to trimming and J lost 0 bases; unmatched junction nucleotides: 2. Germline CDR1 is SGHAT and CDR2 is FQNNGV. This CDR3 region has 14 residues. Here the CDR3 DNA reads TGTGCCAGCAGCGAGGACAGGGTGAACACTGAAGCTTTCTTT. This encodes CASSEDRVNTEAFF.

The chain has TRBV30 and TRBJ2-3; 9 bases map to TRBD2. Germline lookup yields CDR1 GTSNPN and CDR2 SVGIG (reference sequence). The V segment lost 6 bases and the J segment 5 bases; nucleotides outside the gene matches: 9. The CDR3 runs to 14 residues. CDR3 in amino acids: CACQGREGKDTQYF. The CDR3 nucleotides are TGTGCCTGTCAAGGGCGGGAGGGTAAAGATACGCAGTATTTT.

The chain couples TRBV7-9 to TRBJ1-5; 7 bases line up with TRBD1. This CDR3 comprises 14 residues. V shed 4 bases and J 4 bases; nucleotides not matched to a gene: 4. Per the germline V gene, CDR1 is SEHNR and CDR2 is FQNEAQ (reference sequence). The CDR3 protein is CASSSLTGNQPQHF. The CDR3, as DNA: TGTGCCAGCAGCTCCTTGACAGGGAATCAGCCCCAGCATTTT. Full variable domain (rest looked up from reference TRBV7-9 and TRBJ1-5): DTGVSQNPRHKITKRGQNVTFRCDPISEHNRLYWYRQTLGQGPEFLTYFQNEAQLEKSRLLSDRFSAERPKGSFSTLEIQRTEQGDSAMYLCASSSLTGNQPQHFGDGTRLSIL.

The CDR3 is CASSPTVNTEAFF. CDR3 DNA: TGTGCCAGCTCTCCAACAGTTAACACTGAAGCTTTCTTT. The J gene is TRBJ1-1, the V gene TRBV18; D ambiguous. From germline, CDR1 is KGHSH and CDR2 LQKENI. This CDR3 comprises 13 residues. The V end lost 6 bases, the J end lost 2 bases, and 10 bases lay between the germline ends.

V and J are TRBV2 and TRBJ2-5, with D possibly matching TRBD1 (5 bases). The V end lost 0 bases, the J end lost 5 bases, and 13 bases lay between the germline ends. Germline V gene lookup returns CDR1 SNHLY and CDR2 FYNNEI. This CDR3 has 15 residues. The CDR3: CASSEAPGAGETQYF. In nucleotides, the CDR3 is TGTGCCAGCAGTGAAGCTCCTGGGGCCGGGGAGACCCAGTACTTC.

The rearrangement joins TRBV19 to TRBJ2-1; the match to TRBD2 covers 11 bases. Germline V gives CDR1 LNHDA, CDR2 SQIVND (reference sequence). The CDR3 loop spans 16 amino acids. V shed 8 bases, J shed 5 bases, and the junction held 11 bases outside the gene matches. As DNA, the CDR3 is TGTGCCAGTGCCAGTTCTGGGACTAGCGGAAACAATGAGCAGTTCTTC. Translated: CASASSGTSGNNEQFF.

The chain combines TRBV13 with TRBJ2-5; TRBD2 matches at 12 bases. The junction had 8 bases not matched to a gene; V was cut back by 5 bases and J by 4 bases. The CDR3 spans 16 residues. Germline lookup yields CDR1 PRHDT and CDR2 FYEKMQ (reference sequence). The CDR3 spells CASSARLAGGVETQYF. As DNA, the CDR3 is TGTGCCAGCAGCGCCCGCCTAGCGGGAGGGGTAGAGACCCAGTACTTC.

This rearrangement joins TRBV9 to TRBJ2-1, with TRBD2 matching over 8 bases. CDR3 length: 17 residues. Germline V gives CDR1 SGDLS, CDR2 YYNGEE. J was trimmed by 0 bases and V by 7 bases; bases with no gene match: 12. Here the CDR3 DNA reads TGTGCCAGCGGGTTGGATTCGACTAGCGACTCCTACAATGAGCAGTTCTTC. Translating it yields CASGLDSTSDSYNEQFF.

The chain carries TRBV5-4 and TRBJ1-1, with TRBD1 matching over 7 bases. The germline gives CDR1 SGHNT, CDR2 YYREEE (reference sequence). The trim removed 0 bases at V and 4 bases at J, leaving 15 bases unmatched. The length of the CDR3 is 18 residues. CDR3 coding DNA: TGTGCCAGCAGCTTGGGAACAGGGGTGGTTTGGGGGAGCACTGAAGCTTTCTTT. As protein: CASSLGTGVVWGSTEAFF. Combining the CDR3 with reference TRBV5-4 and TRBJ1-1 gives the whole variable domain ETGVTQSPTHLIKTRGQQVTLRCSSQSGHNTVSWYQQALGQGPQFIFQYYREEENGRGNFPPRFSGLQFPNYSSELNVNALELDDSALYLCASSLGTGVVWGSTEAFFGQGTRLTVV.

The V gene is TRBV2, the J gene TRBJ2-7, with 14 bases that match TRBD2. Germline V gives CDR1 SNHLY, CDR2 FYNNEI. This CDR3 contains 16 residues. J was trimmed by 1 base and V by 10 bases; bases with no gene match: 9. The CDR3 region is CAKAVTSGRVSYEQYF. The CDR3, as DNA: TGTGCCAAAGCAGTGACTAGCGGGAGGGTATCCTACGAGCAGTACTTC.

The genes are TRBV14 and TRBJ2-7; TRBD2 matches 9 bases. The length of the CDR3 is 15 residues. From germline, CDR1 is SGHDN and CDR2 FVKESK. V lost 1 base and J lost 3; bases outside the gene matches: 4. The CDR3, as DNA: TGTGCCAGCAGCCAAGTAGCGGGAGCCATCTACGAGCAGTACTTC. Protein product: CASSQVAGAIYEQYF.